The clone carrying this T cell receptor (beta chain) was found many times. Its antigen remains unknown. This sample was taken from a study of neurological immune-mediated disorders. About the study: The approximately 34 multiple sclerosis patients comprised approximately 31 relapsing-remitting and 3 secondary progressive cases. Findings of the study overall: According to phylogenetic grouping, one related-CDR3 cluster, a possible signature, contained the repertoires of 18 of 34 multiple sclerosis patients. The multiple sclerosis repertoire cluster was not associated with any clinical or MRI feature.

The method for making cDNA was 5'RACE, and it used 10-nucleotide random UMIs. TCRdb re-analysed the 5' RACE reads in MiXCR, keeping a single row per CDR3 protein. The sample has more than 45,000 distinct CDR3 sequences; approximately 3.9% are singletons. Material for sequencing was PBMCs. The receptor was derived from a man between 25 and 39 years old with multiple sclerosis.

CDR3 residues: CASGSQGTVGGELFF. CDR3 nucleotides: TGTGCCAGCGGAAGTCAGGGGACAGTCGGCGGGGAGCTGTTTTTT. The J gene is TRBJ2-2, the V gene TRBV9, with 7 bases aligning to TRBD1. The CDR3 totals 15 residues. The junction had 13 bases not matched to a gene; V was cut back by 7 bases and J by 7 bases. Germline V CDR1 and CDR2: SGDLS, YYNGEE.